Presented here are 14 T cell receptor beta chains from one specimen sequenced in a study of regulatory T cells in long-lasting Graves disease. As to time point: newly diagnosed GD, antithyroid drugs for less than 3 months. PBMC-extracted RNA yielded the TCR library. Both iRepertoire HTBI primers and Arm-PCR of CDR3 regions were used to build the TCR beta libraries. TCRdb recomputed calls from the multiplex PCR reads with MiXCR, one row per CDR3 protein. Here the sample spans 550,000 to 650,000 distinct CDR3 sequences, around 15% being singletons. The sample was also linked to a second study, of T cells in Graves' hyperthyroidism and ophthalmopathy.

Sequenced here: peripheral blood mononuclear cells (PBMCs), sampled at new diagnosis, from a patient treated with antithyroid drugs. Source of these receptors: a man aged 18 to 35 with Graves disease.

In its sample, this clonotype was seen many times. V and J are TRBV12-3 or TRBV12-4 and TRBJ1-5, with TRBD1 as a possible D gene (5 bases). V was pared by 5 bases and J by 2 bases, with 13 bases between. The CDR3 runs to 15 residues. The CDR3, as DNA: TGTGCCAGCAGTGTTAATTCGGGGGGCAATCAGCCCCAGCATTTT. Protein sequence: CASSVNSGGNQPQHF.

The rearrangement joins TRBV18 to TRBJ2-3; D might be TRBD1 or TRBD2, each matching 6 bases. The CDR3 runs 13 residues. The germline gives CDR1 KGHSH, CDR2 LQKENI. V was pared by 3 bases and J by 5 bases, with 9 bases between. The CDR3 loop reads CASSPKGGDTQYF. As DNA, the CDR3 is TGTGCCAGCTCACCCAAGGGGGGAGATACGCAGTATTTT. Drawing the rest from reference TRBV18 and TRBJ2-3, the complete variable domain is NAGVMQNPRHLVRRRGQEARLRCSPMKGHSHVYWYRQLPEEGLKFMVYLQKENIIDESGMPKERFSAEFPKEGPSILRIQQVVRGDSAAYFCASSPKGGDTQYFGPGTRLTVL.

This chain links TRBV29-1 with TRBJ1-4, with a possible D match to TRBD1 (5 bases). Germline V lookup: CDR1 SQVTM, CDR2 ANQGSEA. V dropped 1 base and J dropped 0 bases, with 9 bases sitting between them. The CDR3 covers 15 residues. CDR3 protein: CSVEGGPATNEKLFF. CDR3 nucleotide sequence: TGCAGCGTTGAAGGGGGACCCGCAACTAATGAAAAACTGTTTTTT.

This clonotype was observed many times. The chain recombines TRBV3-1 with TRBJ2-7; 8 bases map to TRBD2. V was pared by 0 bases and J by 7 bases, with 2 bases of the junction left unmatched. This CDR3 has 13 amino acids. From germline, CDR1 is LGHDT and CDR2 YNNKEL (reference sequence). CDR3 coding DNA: TGTGCCAGCAGCCAAGATTTAGCGGGGGAGCAGTACTTC. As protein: CASSQDLAGEQYF.

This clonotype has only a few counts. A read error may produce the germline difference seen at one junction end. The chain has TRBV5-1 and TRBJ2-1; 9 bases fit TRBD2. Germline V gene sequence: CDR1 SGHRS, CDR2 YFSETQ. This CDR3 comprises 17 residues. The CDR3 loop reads CANSSVMASGDYNEQFF. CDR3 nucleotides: TGTGCCAACAGCTCGGTAATGGCTAGCGGGGACTACAATGAGCAGTTCTTC.

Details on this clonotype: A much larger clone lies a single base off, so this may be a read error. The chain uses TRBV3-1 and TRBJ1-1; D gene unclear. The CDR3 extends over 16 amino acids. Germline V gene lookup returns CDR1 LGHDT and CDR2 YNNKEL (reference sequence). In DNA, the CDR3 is TGTGCCAGCAGCCAAGATTTATGGGTTATGAACACTAAAGCTTTCTTT. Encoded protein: CASSQDLWVMNTKAFF.

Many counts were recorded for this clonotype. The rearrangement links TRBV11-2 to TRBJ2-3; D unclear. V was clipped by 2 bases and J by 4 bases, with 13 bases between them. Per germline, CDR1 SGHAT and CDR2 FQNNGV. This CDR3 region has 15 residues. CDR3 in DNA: TGTGCCAGCAGCTTAAACTGGATGAGCCCAGATACGCAGTATTTT. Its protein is CASSLNWMSPDTQYF.

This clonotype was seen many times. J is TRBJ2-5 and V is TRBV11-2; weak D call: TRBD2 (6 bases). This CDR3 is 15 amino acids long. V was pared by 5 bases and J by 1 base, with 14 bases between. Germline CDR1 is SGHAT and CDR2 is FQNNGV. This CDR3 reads CASSDQGLPQETQYF. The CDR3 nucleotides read TGTGCCAGCAGCGACCAGGGACTGCCCCAAGAGACCCAGTACTTC.

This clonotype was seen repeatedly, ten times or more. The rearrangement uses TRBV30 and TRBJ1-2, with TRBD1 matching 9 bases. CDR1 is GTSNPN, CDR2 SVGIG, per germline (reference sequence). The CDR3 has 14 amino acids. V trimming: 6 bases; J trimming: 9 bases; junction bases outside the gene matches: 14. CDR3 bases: TGTGCCTGTTATGGGACAGGGCAGAAGGATCGCTACACCTTC. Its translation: CACYGTGQKDRYTF.

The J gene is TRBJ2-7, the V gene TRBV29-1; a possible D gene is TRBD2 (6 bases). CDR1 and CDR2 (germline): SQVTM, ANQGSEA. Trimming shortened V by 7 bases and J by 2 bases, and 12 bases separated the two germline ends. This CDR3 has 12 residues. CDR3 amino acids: CSARTTTYEQYF. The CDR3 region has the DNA TGCAGCGCTAGGACTACGACCTACGAGCAGTACTTC.

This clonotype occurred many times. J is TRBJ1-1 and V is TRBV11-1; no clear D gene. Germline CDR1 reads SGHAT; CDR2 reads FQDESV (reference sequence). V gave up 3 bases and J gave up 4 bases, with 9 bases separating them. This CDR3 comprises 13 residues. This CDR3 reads CASSFPDPTEAFF. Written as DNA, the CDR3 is TGTGCCAGCAGCTTCCCCGATCCCACTGAAGCTTTCTTT.

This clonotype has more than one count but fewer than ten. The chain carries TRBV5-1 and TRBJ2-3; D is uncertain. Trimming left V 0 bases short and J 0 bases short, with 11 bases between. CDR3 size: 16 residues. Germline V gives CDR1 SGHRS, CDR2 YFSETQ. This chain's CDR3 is CASSLAAVASTDTQYF. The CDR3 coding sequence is TGCGCCAGCAGCTTGGCGGCCGTCGCTAGCACAGATACGCAGTATTTT.

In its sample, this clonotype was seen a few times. CDR3 residues: CASRLRTSGREETQYF. The CDR3 coding sequence is TGTGCCAGCAGACTCAGGACTAGCGGGAGAGAAGAGACCCAGTACTTC. The chain recombines TRBV28 with TRBJ2-5; 13 bases map to TRBD2. The CDR3 spans 16 residues. Trimming cost V 6 bases and J 3 bases; bases outside gene matches: 7. Germline CDR1 and CDR2: MDHEN and SYDVKM. The full variable domain, with the rest looked up from reference TRBV28 and TRBJ2-5, is DVKVTQSSRYLVKRTGEKVFLECVQDMDHENMFWYRQDPGLGLRLIYFSYDVKMKEKGDIPEGYSVSREKKERFSLILESASTNQTSMYLCASRLRTSGREETQYFGPGTRLLVL.

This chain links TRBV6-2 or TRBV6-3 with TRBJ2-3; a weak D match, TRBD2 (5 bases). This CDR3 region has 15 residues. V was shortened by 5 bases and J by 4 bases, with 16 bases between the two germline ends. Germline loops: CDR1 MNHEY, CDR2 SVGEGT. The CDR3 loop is CASSERGPAADTQYF. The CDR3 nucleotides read TGTGCCAGCAGTGAACGAGGACCAGCGGCAGATACGCAGTATTTT.